What follows are 31 T cell receptor beta chains derived from one specimen sequenced in a study of CD8+CD57+ T cells in acquired aplastic anemia. TCR beta VDJ combinations and CDR3 sequences were profiled from genomic DNA. TCRdb analysed the reads with MiXCR anew, one entry per CDR3 protein. The sample consists of about 160,000 distinct CDR3 sequences, 40% to 50% of them appearing once. Before being chosen for sequencing, patients had shown CD8+CD57+ cell expansion by flow cytometry. The sample comprised sorted CD4+, CD8+, or CD8+CD57+ T cells (not recorded which) from PBMCs. The receptors were sampled from a human donor with aplastic anemia.

In regard to this clonotype: A much larger clone lies a single base off, so this may be a read error. The V gene is TRBV5-4, the J gene TRBJ2-2; perhaps TRBD2 as D (6 bases). CDR3 length equals 17 residues. Germline V CDR1 and CDR2: SGHNT, YYREEE (reference sequence). Trimming stripped 2 bases from V and 3 bases from J, with 17 bases between. CDR3: CASSLIRREFHTGELFF. The CDR3 DNA sequence: TGTGCCAGCAGCTTAATTCGTCGGGAGTTTCACACCGGGGAGCTGTTTTTT.

The chain joins TRBV29-1 to TRBJ2-1, with 14 bases aligning to TRBD2. This CDR3 is built from 16 residues. Per the germline V gene, CDR1 is SQVTM and CDR2 is ANQGSEA. The ends lost 6 bases at V and 1 base at J; junction bases unmatched: 5. The CDR3 is CSVRTSGGTSYNEQFF. CDR3 nucleotides: TGCAGCGTCCGGACTAGCGGGGGGACTTCCTACAATGAGCAGTTCTTC.

CDR3 sequence reads: CASSLVGTVLMNTEAFF. CDR3 nucleotide sequence: TGTGCCAGCAGCCTAGTCGGGACAGTATTAATGAACACTGAAGCTTTCTTT. The chain recombines TRBV14 with TRBJ1-1; 7 nucleotides line up with TRBD1. The J segment lost 0 bases and the V segment lost 4 bases, leaving 11 bases of the junction unmatched. Germline CDR1 and CDR2: SGHDN and FVKESK. The CDR3 totals 17 residues.

This clonotype was detected ten times or more. DNA of the CDR3: TGTGCCACCAGCAGACCCCTAGCGGGAGGCGAGACCCAGTACTTC. As protein: CATSRPLAGGETQYF. This sequence joins TRBV15 and TRBJ2-5; 11 positions match TRBD2. The germline CDR1 and CDR2 sequences are LNHNV and YYDKDF (reference sequence). This CDR3 comprises 15 residues. Trimming removed 2 bases from V and 5 bases from J; junction bases left unmatched: 4.

This clonotype showed up many times. V and J are TRBV6-5 and TRBJ2-7; D remains ambiguous. The CDR3 consists of 13 residues. Per germline, CDR1 MNHEY and CDR2 SVGAGI. The ends were cut back, 0 bases at V and 4 bases at J, with 7 bases in the middle. The CDR3 DNA follows: TGTGCCAGCAGTTACTCCCTTGCATACGAGCAGTACTTC. This codes for CASSYSLAYEQYF.

This chain links TRBV10-3 with TRBJ1-1, with unresolved D. CDR1 is ENHRY and CDR2 is SYGVKD in the germline V gene. CDR3 size: 15 residues. Trimming removed 7 bases from V and 0 bases from J, with 15 bases in between. CDR3 loop: CAITERPGVNTEAFF. In DNA form, the CDR3 reads TGTGCCATCACGGAACGCCCTGGGGTGAACACTGAAGCTTTCTTT.

This clonotype showed up many times. J is TRBJ1-1 and V is TRBV11-1; possibly TRBD1 for D (5 bases). This CDR3 spans 14 amino acids. The germline V gene encodes CDR1 SGHAT and CDR2 FQDESV (reference sequence). V lost 9 bases and J 0 bases, leaving 14 bases between the germline ends. The CDR3 DNA follows: TGTGCCAGTCACGACAGTGGCTTGAACACTGAAGCTTTCTTT. Translation: CASHDSGLNTEAFF.

The chain combines TRBV6-2 or TRBV6-3 with TRBJ2-1; 8 nucleotides line up with TRBD2. In germline, CDR1 is MNHEY, CDR2 SVGEGT. The V gene end was trimmed by 0 bases and the J gene end by 0 bases; junction bases not matched to a gene: 13. The CDR3 has 20 residues. The CDR3 loop reads CASSYSGGLVPDSSYNEQFF. The CDR3 DNA reads TGTGCCAGCAGTTACTCGGGGGGACTAGTACCCGATAGCTCCTACAATGAGCAGTTCTTC.

This clonotype was picked up many times. The chain is built from TRBV12-3 or TRBV12-4 and TRBJ1-6, with D possibly TRBD1 on 5 matching bases. Deletions cut 0 bases from V and 9 bases from J, with 15 bases between. The CDR3 consists of 16 residues. The DNA of the CDR3 is TGTGCCAGCAGTTTAGCGCGTTTAGGGGATGGTTCACCCCTCCACTTT. Protein product: CASSLARLGDGSPLHF.

This sequence joins TRBV20-1 and TRBJ2-7; TRBD1 is a possible D gene (5 bases). CDR1 and CDR2 from the germline V gene are DFQATT and SNEGSKA (reference sequence). Trimming removed 3 bases at V and 6 bases at J, with 12 bases between. The CDR3 runs to 12 residues. CDR3 sequence (DNA): TGCAGTGCTAGGCCAACAGGTGTCGAGCAGTACTTC. It yields the protein CSARPTGVEQYF.

The chain has TRBV29-1 and TRBJ1-6; 7 positions match TRBD1. The trim removed 6 bases at V and 7 bases at J, leaving 6 bases unmatched. This CDR3 has 13 residues. Germline V gene data show CDR1 as SQVTM and CDR2 as ANQGSEA. The CDR3 sequence: CSVGGQINSPLHF. The CDR3 nucleotides read TGCAGCGTCGGGGGACAGATAAATTCACCCCTCCACTTT.

The chain employs TRBV10-3 and TRBJ1-2, with 8 bases that match TRBD1. Germline CDR1 is ENHRY and CDR2 is SYGVKD. J gave up 5 bases and V 2 bases, and 1 base lay outside the gene matches. The CDR3 contains 13 residues. This chain's CDR3 is CAISETGGYGYTF. Here the CDR3 DNA reads TGTGCCATCAGTGAGACAGGGGGATATGGCTACACCTTC.

The rearrangement links TRBV19 to TRBJ2-5; D unclear. Trimming removed 5 bases at V and 0 bases at J, with 7 bases between. Germline CDR1 is LNHDA and CDR2 is SQIVND (reference sequence). The CDR3 sequence is 13 residues long. CDR3 sequence (DNA): TGTGCCAGTAGTCCCGAGTACCAAGAGACCCAGTACTTC. Translated: CASSPEYQETQYF. The full variable domain, in which reference TRBV19 and TRBJ2-5 provide the parts outside the CDR3, is DGGITQSPKYLFRKEGQNVTLSCEQNLNHDAMYWYRQDPGQGLRLIYYSQIVNDFQKGDIAEGYSVSREKKESFPLTVTSAQKNPTAFYLCASSPEYQETQYFGPGTRLLVL.

The rearrangement uses TRBV2 and TRBJ2-2; 9 nucleotides match TRBD1. Looked up from germline, CDR1 is SNHLY and CDR2 is FYNNEI. V shed 5 bases and J 6 bases; nucleotides not matched to a gene: 7. This CDR3 is built from 15 residues. The CDR3 nucleotides are TGTGCCAGCAGTACCGGGACAGGGTCCCCCGGGGAGCTGTTTTTT. Protein product: CASSTGTGSPGELFF. Complete variable domain (other parts from reference TRBV2 and TRBJ2-2): EPEVTQTPSHQVTQMGQEVILRCVPISNHLYFYWYRQILGQKVEFLVSFYNNEISEKSEIFDDQFSVERPDGSNFTLKIRSTKLEDSAMYFCASSTGTGSPGELFFGEGSRLTVL.

This clonotype occurred a few times. The J gene is TRBJ1-6, the V gene TRBV10-3; 7 positions agree with TRBD1. This CDR3 contains 16 residues. With 4 bases clipped from V and 0 bases from J, the junction kept 3 bases outside the gene matches. Germline lookup yields CDR1 ENHRY and CDR2 SYGVKD. The chain's CDR3 is CAISGGDSSYNSPLHF. CDR3 sequence (DNA): TGTGCCATCAGTGGAGGGGACAGCTCCTATAATTCACCCCTCCACTTT.

This clonotype was observed at least ten times. The chain joins TRBV7-2 to TRBJ2-2; D uncertain. V lost 6 bases to trimming and J lost 4 bases, with 9 bases between them. The CDR3 is 13 amino acids. The germline gives CDR1 SGHTA, CDR2 FQGNSA. This CDR3 is CASSRSITGELFF. CDR3 in DNA: TGTGCCAGCAGTCGGTCGATCACCGGGGAGCTGTTTTTT.

This clonotype showed up just a few times. The CDR3 is CASSRKDSNEKLFF. As DNA, the CDR3 is TGCGCCAGCAGCCGCAAGGACAGCAATGAAAAACTGTTTTTT. This chain connects TRBV4-1 to TRBJ1-4; tentatively, D is TRBD1 (6 bases). The CDR3 is 14 residues long. V lost 4 bases and J 5 bases, leaving 11 bases between the germline ends. Germline-derived CDR1 and CDR2 are MGHRA and YSYEKL.

Points on this clonotype: A much larger clone differs by one base, so this may be a read error. The chain has TRBV14 and TRBJ1-1; D not resolved. The CDR3 sequence is 12 residues long. Per germline, CDR1 SGHDN and CDR2 FVKESK. V lost 4 bases and J lost 7, with 10 bases in between. CDR3 nucleotides: TGTGCCAGCAGCCTAGCGCGGGATGAAGCTTTCTTT. It specifies CASSLARDEAFF.

The V gene is TRBV7-6, the J gene TRBJ2-2; 7 positions match TRBD1. Trimming at V came to 7 bases and at J to 2 bases, leaving 7 bases not matched to a gene. Per the germline V gene, CDR1 is SGHVS and CDR2 is FNYEAQ. CDR3 length: 15 amino acids. CDR3: CASTPGTVNTGELFF. As DNA, the CDR3 is TGTGCCAGCACCCCCGGGACAGTCAACACCGGGGAGCTGTTTTTT.

J is TRBJ2-7 and V is TRBV7-6; 9 nucleotides line up with TRBD2. Trimming removed 1 base from V and 2 bases from J; junction bases left unmatched: 9. The CDR3 has 17 amino acids. From germline, CDR1 is SGHVS and CDR2 FNYEAQ. The CDR3 protein is CASSLGRGGLAPYEQYF. CDR3 coding DNA: TGTGCCAGCAGCTTAGGACGGGGGGGACTAGCCCCCTACGAGCAGTACTTC.

This clonotype was seen a handful of times. The CDR3 DNA sequence: TGTGCCAGCAGCCCGGGACAGGATTGGTCCCTCCACTTT. As protein: CASSPGQDWSLHF. This chain joins TRBV7-2 and TRBJ1-6, with 8 bases fitting TRBD1. The CDR3 loop spans 13 amino acids. V shed 5 bases, J shed 14 bases, and the junction held 8 bases outside the gene matches. The germline V gene has CDR1 SGHTA and CDR2 FQGNSA.

This clonotype was picked up many times. The V and J genes are TRBV15 and TRBJ2-7; possibly TRBD2 for D (5 bases). The CDR3 loop spans 14 amino acids. Deletions cut 4 bases from V and 4 bases from J, with 14 bases between. Germline CDR1 LNHNV, CDR2 YYDKDF (reference sequence). The CDR3 DNA reads as TGTGCCACCAGCAAGGGAGCGAACCTTTACGAGCAGTACTTC. Protein product: CATSKGANLYEQYF. Variable domain in full (rest from reference TRBV15 and TRBJ2-7): DAMVIQNPRYQVTQFGKPVTLSCSQTLNHNVMYWYQQKSSQAPKLLFHYYDKDFNNEADTPDNFQSRRPNTSFCFLDIRSPGLGDTAMYLCATSKGANLYEQYFGPGTRLTVT.

The chain has TRBV6-2 or TRBV6-3 and TRBJ2-1; 9 bases are shared with TRBD1. V shed 7 bases and J 6 bases; nucleotides not matched to a gene: 4. CDR3 length: 13 amino acids. CDR1 and CDR2 (germline): MNHEY, SVGEGT. DNA for the CDR3: TGTGCCAGCAAGCGGGACAGGGTCAATGAGCAGTTCTTC. This sequence encodes CASKRDRVNEQFF.

The V and J genes are TRBV11-3 and TRBJ2-3, with 7 bases lining up with TRBD1. Per the germline V gene, CDR1 is SGHNT and CDR2 is YENEEA. The V gene end was trimmed by 9 bases and the J gene end by 0 bases; junction bases not matched to a gene: 3. This CDR3 contains 13 residues. In DNA form, the CDR3 reads TGTGCCAGTGGGACAGCTAGCACAGATACGCAGTATTTT. The encoded protein is CASGTASTDTQYF.

The genes are TRBV5-6 and TRBJ2-4; the match to TRBD2 covers 9 bases. The J segment lost 6 bases and the V segment lost 3 bases, leaving 16 bases of the junction unmatched. The CDR3 is made up of 18 amino acids. CDR1 and CDR2 from the germline V gene are SGHDT and YYEEEE. The DNA for the CDR3 is TGTGCCAGCAGCTCTACCGGACTAGCGACCTTTGAACGAAACATTCAGTACTTC. This encodes CASSSTGLATFERNIQYF.

The rearrangement joins TRBV20-1 to TRBJ1-5; D is unresolved. V was trimmed by 3 bases and J by 1 base, leaving 7 bases between them. Germline assignment: CDR1 DFQATT and CDR2 SNEGSKA (reference sequence). The CDR3 has 13 residues. The DNA for the CDR3 is TGCAGTGCTAGTTTCGGAAGCAATCAGCCCCAGCATTTT. It is translated as CSASFGSNQPQHF.

The table lists this clonotype with many counts. This chain links TRBV12-3 or TRBV12-4 with TRBJ1-5; 9 bases agree with TRBD1. This CDR3 is built from 13 residues. With V trimmed by 4 bases and J by 5 bases, 0 bases remained unmatched. The CDR3 region is CASSWDRDQPQHF. The CDR3 nucleotides read TGTGCCAGCAGTTGGGACAGGGATCAGCCCCAGCATTTT.

The V gene is TRBV4-2, the J gene TRBJ2-5; D remains unclear. Germline CDR1 is LGHNA and CDR2 is YNFKEQ. V lost 1 base and J lost 0, with 9 bases in between. This CDR3 is built from 15 residues. The CDR3 coding sequence is TGTGCCAGCAGCCAAGGTTGGGCTAACCAAGAGACCCAGTACTTC. Residues: CASSQGWANQETQYF.

This clonotype appeared once. This chain connects TRBV19 to TRBJ1-3, with TRBD1 identical over 8 bases. Germline V CDR1 and CDR2: LNHDA, SQIVND (reference sequence). The ends lost 6 bases at V and 2 bases at J; junction bases unmatched: 6. The CDR3 totals 15 residues. CDR3 sequence (DNA): TGTGCCAGTAGGTTGGACAGGGTGACTGGAAACACCATATATTTT. Translated, it gives CASRLDRVTGNTIYF.

The V and J genes are TRBV19 and TRBJ1-6; 9 bases are shared with TRBD1. J gave up 3 bases and V 6 bases, and 6 bases lay outside the gene matches. This CDR3 contains 16 residues. Germline CDR1 is LNHDA and CDR2 is SQIVND (reference sequence). CDR3 amino acids: CASRGTGGSYNSPLHF. CDR3 sequence (DNA): TGTGCCAGTAGAGGTACAGGGGGCAGCTATAATTCACCCCTCCACTTT.

This clonotype was seen ten or more times. The CDR3 is CASTGSGTANTEAFF. CDR3 bases: TGTGCCAGTACCGGATCCGGGACGGCGAACACTGAAGCTTTCTTT. The chain recombines TRBV19 with TRBJ1-1, with D possibly matching TRBD1 (5 bases). The CDR3 sequence is 15 residues long. In germline, CDR1 is LNHDA, CDR2 SQIVND (reference sequence). V was cut by 7 bases and J by 1 base, with 16 bases left in between.